The 10 T cell receptor beta chains listed next were all sequenced from one sample in a study of shared T cell receptors in the human thymus (dated by TCRdb to about 2021). Library prep was done by the immunoSEQ multiplex PCR assay. TCRdb limited this immuneACCESS table to in-frame rearrangements with V and J called. A share of clones is missing; checked studies link under half to unresolved V genes, and the rest is unexplained. This sample is represented by 500,000 to 850,000 clones; about 87% of them were singletons. Under 0.01% of the sample rests with the top ten. Separately, the same data were catalogued under a study of human thymus T cells.

The sample was thymocytes. The source of these receptors is a boy under two years old with a congenital heart defect. Donor details come from another sample of the same person, matched by shared clones.

This clone was observed a few times. In DNA form, the CDR3 reads TGCGCCAGCAGCCGACCCTGGGAGAATCAGCCCCAGCATTTT. As protein: CASSRPWENQPQHF. The chain links TRBV4-1 to TRBJ1-5, with D hard to call. CDR1 and CDR2 (germline): MGHRA, YSYEKL. Trimming shortened V by 4 bases and J by 4 bases, and 11 bases separated the two germline ends. There are 14 residues in the CDR3.

Only a few counts were recorded for this clone. The chain couples TRBV5-1 to TRBJ2-1, with 11 bases matching TRBD1. CDR1 and CDR2 from the germline V gene are SGHRS and YFSETQ. Germline trimming cut 3 bases from V and 6 bases from J; bases unmatched to any gene: 2. This CDR3 contains 14 residues. CDR3 amino acids: CASSSGQGVNEQFF. The CDR3 DNA is TGCGCCAGCAGCTCGGGACAGGGGGTCAATGAGCAGTTCTTC.

CDR3 DNA: TGTGCCACCAGCAGAGCCGGGACAGGGGAAGAGACCCAGTACTTC. It translates to CATSRAGTGEETQYF. V and J are TRBV15 and TRBJ2-5; 10 bases match TRBD1. Germline assignment: CDR1 LNHNV and CDR2 YYDKDF (reference sequence). V was clipped by 1 base and J by 3 bases; unmatched bases: 2. The CDR3 consists of 15 residues.

This clone was recorded only once. The chain joins TRBV28 to TRBJ2-7; TRBD2 aligns across 9 bases. The V gene end was trimmed by 6 bases and the J gene end by 4 bases; junction bases not matched to a gene: 10. The V gene's germline CDR1 is MDHEN and CDR2 SYDVKM. This CDR3 has 15 residues. DNA of the CDR3: TGTGCCAGCAGACCTGTCGGGACTAGCAGATACGAGCAGTACTTC. This sequence encodes CASRPVGTSRYEQYF.

This chain joins TRBV6-5 and TRBJ1-1; the D gene is possibly TRBD1 (6 bases). The CDR3 extends over 14 amino acids. Trimming pared 5 bases from V and 7 bases from J, leaving 17 bases between. Per the germline V gene, CDR1 is MNHEY and CDR2 is SVGAGI. As DNA, the CDR3 is TGTGCCAGCAGTAGCAGGGGAGGGCCCTTTGAAGCTTTCTTT. Translated: CASSSRGGPFEAFF.

The chain uses TRBV11-2 and TRBJ2-2; no clear D gene. The length of the CDR3 is 15 residues. Trimming pared 5 bases from V and 1 base from J, leaving 11 bases between. Germline CDR1 is SGHAT and CDR2 is FQNNGV. CDR3 sequence (DNA): TGTGCCAGCAGCGACCACCTAGGGAACACCGGGGAGCTGTTTTTT. As protein: CASSDHLGNTGELFF.

The chain links TRBV27 to TRBJ2-7; 7 bases agree with TRBD2. The CDR3 extends over 14 amino acids. Trimming took 2 bases from V and 3 from J; bases not matched to a gene: 4. CDR1 is MNHEY, CDR2 SMNVEV, per germline (reference sequence). The CDR3: CASSLAGEVYEQYF. The CDR3 DNA reads as TGTGCCAGCAGTTTAGCGGGAGAGGTCTACGAGCAGTACTTC.

The rearrangement links TRBV14 to TRBJ2-3, with TRBD1 identical over 11 bases. The J segment lost 5 bases and the V segment lost 4 bases, leaving 11 bases of the junction unmatched. CDR3 length: 17 residues. The germline V gene has CDR1 SGHDN and CDR2 FVKESK. This CDR3 is CASSPSDRGHLGDTQYF. The CDR3 DNA reads as TGTGCCAGCAGCCCATCGGACAGGGGGCATCTTGGAGATACGCAGTATTTT.

This chain joins TRBV7-8 and TRBJ1-4; possible D gene TRBD1, 6 bases. CDR1 and CDR2 (germline): SGHVS, FQNEAQ. V lost 6 bases and J lost 8, with 16 bases in between. This CDR3 has 14 residues. This chain's CDR3 is CASRKGGAGEKLFF. The CDR3 DNA follows: TGTGCCAGCAGGAAGGGGGGGGCTGGGGAAAAACTGTTTTTT.

The V and J genes are TRBV6-1 and TRBJ1-5; weak D call: TRBD1 (5 bases). This CDR3 has 16 residues. Germline lookup yields CDR1 MNHNS and CDR2 SASEGT. Trimming left V 3 bases short and J 7 bases short, with 19 bases between. The CDR3 sequence is CASSDGGGRGEQPQHF. The CDR3 DNA is TGTGCCAGCAGTGACGGGGGTGGGCGTGGGGAACAGCCCCAGCATTTT.